This T cell receptor (beta chain) is from a study of cytomegalovirus exposure and HLA in healthy donors. Study findings and constraints: The HLA-A and HLA-B alleles of most subjects were reportedly predicted accurately from TCR beta sequences.

Trimming cost V 2 bases and J 5 bases; bases outside gene matches: 7. The V gene's germline CDR1 is MGHRA and CDR2 YSYEKL. The CDR3 consists of 16 residues. The PCR ran on 60 Vbeta and 13 Jbeta primers. Produced via immunoSEQ multiplex PCR; TCRdb's table is partial and in-frame only. The sample carries about 190,000 clones, about 80% recorded once. Note on this clone: Its matching antigen is unknown.

This chain links TRBV4-1 with TRBJ2-1, with 9 bases identical to TRBD1. Sequencing was carried out using PBMCs. This TCR was recovered from a woman aged 45-65 years in good health and CMV-seropositive. The CDR3 here is CASSQTGGVWNNEQFF. CDR3 sequence (DNA): TGCGCCAGCAGCCAAACAGGGGGCGTATGGAACAATGAGCAGTTCTTC.